The 6 T cell receptor beta chains reported below all come from one sample, sequenced in a study of identical twins' blood T cells. MiXCR was run by TCRdb on the 5' RACE reads, yielding one entry per CDR3 protein. The sample yields 300,000 to 450,000 distinct CDR3 sequences, over 25% seen once. Sequencing used PBMCs. These receptors came from a woman between 18 and 55 years old in good health.

This clonotype was seen only a few times. The chain combines TRBV20-1 with TRBJ2-7; perhaps TRBD1 as D (6 bases). Germline V CDR1 and CDR2: DFQATT, SNEGSKA (reference sequence). CDR3 length equals 15 residues. V lost 0 bases and J lost 5, with 17 bases in between. The CDR3 coding sequence is TGCAGTGCTAGAGATGCAGGGGCTAAAACGCACGAGCAGTACTTC. This sequence encodes CSARDAGAKTHEQYF.

A few counts support this clonotype. This chain uses TRBV5-1 with TRBJ1-1, with unresolved D. Germline lookup yields CDR1 SGHRS and CDR2 YFSETQ. Trimming removed 0 bases at V and 1 base at J, with 10 bases between. The CDR3 sequence is 15 residues long. The CDR3 spells CASSLGRIKNTEAFF. CDR3 sequence (DNA): TGCGCCAGCAGCTTGGGCAGGATAAAGAACACTGAAGCTTTCTTT.

V and J are TRBV6-2 or TRBV6-3 and TRBJ2-1; D not resolved. The CDR3 loop spans 15 amino acids. V was trimmed by 6 bases and J by 0 bases, leaving 12 bases between them. The germline V gene has CDR1 MNHEY and CDR2 SVGEGT. Written as DNA, the CDR3 is TGTGCCAGCAGACAGAGCCTTACCTCCTACAATGAGCAGTTCTTC. Translated: CASRQSLTSYNEQFF.

The J gene is TRBJ2-1, the V gene TRBV7-2, with unresolved D. Trimming stripped 2 bases from V and 8 bases from J, with 7 bases between. CDR1 SGHTA and CDR2 FQGNSA come from the germline V gene. The CDR3 is made up of 12 amino acids. The CDR3 sequence is CASSLLVDEQFF. For the CDR3, the DNA is TGTGCCAGCAGCTTATTGGTGGATGAGCAGTTCTTC.

This clonotype has only a few counts. The chain employs TRBV29-1 and TRBJ1-3, with unresolved D. Per the germline V gene, CDR1 is SQVTM and CDR2 is ANQGSEA. Trimming took 5 bases from V and 0 from J, leaving 11 bases between them. This CDR3 has 14 amino acids. This CDR3 is CSVTDGSSGNTIYF. CDR3 nucleotides: TGCAGCGTTACCGACGGCTCCTCTGGAAACACCATATATTTT.

The V and J genes are TRBV18 and TRBJ1-4; 8 bases agree with TRBD1. The CDR3 extends over 16 amino acids. The trim removed 0 bases at V and 6 bases at J, leaving 6 bases unmatched. Germline values: CDR1 KGHSH, CDR2 LQKENI. The CDR3 is CASSPPRGQVDEKLFF. The CDR3 DNA reads as TGTGCCAGCTCACCACCGAGGGGACAGGTAGATGAAAAACTGTTTTTT.